This T cell receptor beta chain was captured in a study of T-cell memory formation after mild COVID-19. Study context: Among the donors, TCR clusters were largely specific to each donor.

Notes on the study in general: Some clones that responded were present in memory (sampled pre-infection), which suggests cross-reactive memory joined.

5'RACE primed at constant segments yielded TCR alpha and TCR beta cDNA libraries bearing sample barcodes and UMIs. MiXCR, applied by TCRdb to the 5' RACE reads, yields one record per CDR3 protein. This sample carries 150,000 to 200,000 distinct CDR3 sequences, roughly 10% of them seen once, and the ten largest clones take 3.5% to 4%. This clonotype was recorded a few times. Its antigen is not identified. The V gene's germline CDR1 is SNHLY and CDR2 FYNNEI. V gave up 6 bases and J gave up 5 bases; unmatched junction bases: 7. The CDR3 extends over 15 amino acids. The sequencing sample was made of PBMCs or a T cell subset sorted from them (not recorded which). The TCR sequence derives from a man aged 18 to 30 who had mild COVID-19 (a few samples of this study predate the infection). Cell type and time point are not known. The chain uses TRBV2 and TRBJ1-5; 10 bases fit TRBD1. CDR3 nucleotides: TGTGCCAGCAGGGGGGACAGGGGCTGGTATCAGCCCCAGCATTTT. Translated, it gives CASRGDRGWYQPQHF.